A single sample is the source of the 3 T cell receptor beta chains below, sequenced in a study of tumor and adjacent non-tumor tissue in lung cancer. The library came from three nested PCR rounds adapted from ARM-PCR protocols. MiXCR, applied by TCRdb to the multiplex PCR reads, yields one record per CDR3 protein. The profile shows fewer than 120,000 distinct CDR3 sequences, over 75% of them singletons. This sample's RNA came from whole unsorted tissue. Source material: lung tumor tissue. The receptors stem from a man between 65 and 79 years old with non-small cell lung cancer.

V usage is TRBV5-4 and J usage is TRBJ2-5, with D possibly being TRBD2 (5 bases). The J call may be faulty, since TRBJ2-1 better matches the DNA end. The CDR3 sequence is 15 residues long. Germline V gives CDR1 SGHNT, CDR2 YYREEE (reference sequence). As DNA, the CDR3 is TGTGCCAGTAGCCTACCGGGATTGTACCAAGAGACCCAGTTCTTC. Translated: CASSLPGLYQETQFF.

As concerns this clonotype: At one end the junction does not follow the germline gene, possibly because of a read error. The rearrangement links TRBV30 to TRBJ1-6; possibly TRBD1 for D (6 bases). This CDR3 has 19 residues. Germline V gene data show CDR1 as GTSNPN and CDR2 as SVGIG (reference sequence). The CDR3 is CAWSPDRFSSGVYNSPIHF. The CDR3 DNA follows: TGTGCCTGGAGCCCTGACAGGTTTTCCTCGGGTGTCTATAATTCACCCATCCACTTT.

In this sample, this clonotype turned up once. The chain recombines TRBV4-3 with TRBJ1-5, with 7 nucleotides matching TRBD1. V lost 11 bases, J lost 10 bases, and 17 bases stayed unmatched. CDR1 is LGHNA and CDR2 is YSLEER in the germline V gene. The CDR3 has 14 residues. CDR3 coding DNA: TGCGCCTGCTCCAGTAGGACAGGTAACGAACCCCAGCATTTT. This gives the protein CACSSRTGNEPQHF.